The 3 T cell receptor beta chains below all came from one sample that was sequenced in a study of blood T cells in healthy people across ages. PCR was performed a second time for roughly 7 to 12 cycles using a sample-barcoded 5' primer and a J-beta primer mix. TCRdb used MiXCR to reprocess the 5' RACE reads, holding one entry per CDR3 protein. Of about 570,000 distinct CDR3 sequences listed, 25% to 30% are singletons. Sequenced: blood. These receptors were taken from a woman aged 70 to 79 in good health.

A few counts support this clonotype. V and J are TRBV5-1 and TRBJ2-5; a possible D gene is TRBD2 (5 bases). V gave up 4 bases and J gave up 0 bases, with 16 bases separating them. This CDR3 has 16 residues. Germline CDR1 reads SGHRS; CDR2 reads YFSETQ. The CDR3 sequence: CASSPGVWQDQETQYF. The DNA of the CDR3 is TGCGCCAGCAGCCCCGGGGTTTGGCAAGACCAAGAGACCCAGTACTTC.

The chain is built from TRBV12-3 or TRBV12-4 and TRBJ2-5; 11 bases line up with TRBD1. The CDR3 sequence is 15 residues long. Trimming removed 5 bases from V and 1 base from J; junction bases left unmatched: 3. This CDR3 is CASSPDRGPQETQYF. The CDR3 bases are TGTGCCAGCAGTCCGGACAGGGGGCCCCAAGAGACCCAGTACTTC.

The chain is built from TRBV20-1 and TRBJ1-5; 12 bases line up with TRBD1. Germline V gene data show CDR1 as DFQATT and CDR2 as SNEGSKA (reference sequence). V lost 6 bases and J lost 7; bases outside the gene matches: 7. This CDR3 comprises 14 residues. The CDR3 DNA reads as TGCAGTGCCCGGGACAGGGGGCGAGGACAGCCCCAGCATTTT. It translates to CSARDRGRGQPQHF.